Listed below are T cell receptor beta chains from one sample, sequenced in a study of cytomegalovirus exposure and HLA in healthy donors. TCRdb's table, derived via immunoSEQ multiplex PCR, lists solely in-frame clones and lacks some. The sample shows 75,000 to 90,000 clones, and 1.5% sits with its ten largest clones. Sequenced: PBMCs. The receptors were sampled from a woman aged 55-70 years in good health and CMV-seronegative. Each CDR3 is given without its conserved first and last residue.

J gene | V gene | CDR3 protein
TRBJ2-1 | TRBV25-1 | ASSNTGEGSNEQF
TRBJ1-3 | TRBV9 | ASSLWEGGRNTIY
TRBJ1-1 | TRBV7-9 | ASSARGEPTEAF
TRBJ2-3 | TRBV5-1 | ASAYEGVSVTDTQY
TRBJ1-2 | TRBV28 | ASRPHQGGGYT
TRBJ1-3 | TRBV7-3 | ASSHRTVLNTIY
TRBJ1-1 | TRBV25-1 | ASSDDRPNEAF
TRBJ2-7 | TRBV2 | ASQGTSGYEQY
TRBJ2-3 | TRBV6-1 | ASRVRGSPRDTQY
TRBJ2-7 | TRBV19 | ASRKGYEQY
TRBJ1-1 | TRBV20-1 | SAAQEPEAF
TRBJ2-7 | TRBV23-1 | ASSHRGNSYEQY
TRBJ1-5 | TRBV7-8 | ASSLGRNQPQH
TRBJ2-2 | TRBV5-8 | ASSFPGTANTGELF
TRBJ2-7 | TRBV6-5 | ASSRTGIYEQY
TRBJ2-3 | TRBV5-6 | ASSLRGFTDTQY
TRBJ2-2 | TRBV9 | ASSVARGTGELF
TRBJ2-3 | TRBV29-1 | SGRDTGTDTQY
TRBJ2-1 | TRBV18 | ASSPPSTTDNEQF
TRBJ1-4 | TRBV29-1 | SVEAGSAFNEKLF
TRBJ2-7 | TRBV4-1 | ASSQETIGYEQY
TRBJ1-2 | TRBV25-1 | ASSAGQGGNYGYT
TRBJ2-5 | TRBV9 | ASSVGMTGEQY
TRBJ2-1 | TRBV7-9 | ASSLTSGWNWNEQF
TRBJ2-2 | TRBV30 | AWIDYTKSF
TRBJ2-3 | TRBV7-7 | ASSLGPGWGDTQY
TRBJ2-7 | TRBV28 | ASSHTSSEQY
TRBJ2-7 | TRBV5-1 | ASSLGGRGSYEQY
TRBJ2-3 | TRBV28 | ASIDRAWDTQY
TRBJ2-1 | TRBV29-1 | SGALRYHEQF
TRBJ2-1 | TRBV25-1 | ASSLQGSGSYNEQF
TRBJ1-5 | TRBV6-5 | ASRRGQGKSQPQH
TRBJ2-2 | TRBV10-3 | AIMGQRLTGELF
TRBJ2-7 | TRBV5-1 | ASNLQGTYEQY
TRBJ2-6 | TRBV27 | ASSLSMGRSGANVLT
TRBJ1-4 | TRBV4-1 | ASSQGGFNEKLF
TRBJ2-1 | TRBV7-2 | ASSLSASGRAYNEQF
TRBJ2-1 | TRBV15 | ASGGGFYGYNEQF
TRBJ2-1 | TRBV7-9 | ASSGRELWNEQF
TRBJ2-7 | TRBV10-3 | ATSGTDTYEQY
TRBJ1-2 | TRBV15 | ATSRDNRRDGYT
TRBJ1-3 | TRBV5-5 | ASSLTTGGGNTIY
TRBJ2-5 | TRBV7-7 | ASSSIAGGEETQY
TRBJ2-5 | TRBV9 | ASSVAQGPSETQY
TRBJ2-1 | TRBV19 | ASSIAGGWYNEQF
TRBJ2-1 | TRBV7-2 | ASSLPGTMIRF
TRBJ1-5 | TRBV18 | ASSPGDGTNQPQH
TRBJ1-1 | TRBV7-9 | ASSQQLMNTEAF
TRBJ2-1 | TRBV28 | ASSFLGEGHNEQF
TRBJ1-2 | TRBV4-2 | ASSQERGGINYGYT